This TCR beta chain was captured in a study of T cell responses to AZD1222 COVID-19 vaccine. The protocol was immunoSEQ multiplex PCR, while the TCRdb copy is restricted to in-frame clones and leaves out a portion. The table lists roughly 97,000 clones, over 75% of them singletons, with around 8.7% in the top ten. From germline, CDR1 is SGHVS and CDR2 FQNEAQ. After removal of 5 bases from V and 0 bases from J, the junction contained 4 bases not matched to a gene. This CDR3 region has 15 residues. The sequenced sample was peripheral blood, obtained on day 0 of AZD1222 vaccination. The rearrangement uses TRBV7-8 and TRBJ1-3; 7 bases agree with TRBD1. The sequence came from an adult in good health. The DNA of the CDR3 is TGTGCCAGCAGCCGACAGGGCGTCTCTGGAAACACCATATATTTT. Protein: CASSRQGVSGNTIYF.